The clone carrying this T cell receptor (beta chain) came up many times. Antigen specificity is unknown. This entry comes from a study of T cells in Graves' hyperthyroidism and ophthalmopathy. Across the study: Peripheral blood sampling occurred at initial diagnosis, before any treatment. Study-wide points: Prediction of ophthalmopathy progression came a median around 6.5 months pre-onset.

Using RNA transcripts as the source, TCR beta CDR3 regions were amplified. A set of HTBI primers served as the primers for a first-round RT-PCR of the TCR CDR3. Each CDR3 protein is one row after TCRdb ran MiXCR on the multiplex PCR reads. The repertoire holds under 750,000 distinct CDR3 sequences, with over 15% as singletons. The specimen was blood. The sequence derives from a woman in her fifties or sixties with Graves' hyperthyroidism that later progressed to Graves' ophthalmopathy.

The CDR3 is CASSRVPSGGLGELFF. The CDR3 bases are TGTGCCAGCAGCCGCGTTCCTAGCGGGGGACTCGGGGAGCTGTTTTTT. The genes are TRBV3-1 and TRBJ2-2; 10 positions agree with TRBD2. The V gene end was trimmed by 4 bases and the J gene end by 7 bases; junction bases not matched to a gene: 9. Germline V gene lookup returns CDR1 LGHDT and CDR2 YNNKEL (reference sequence). The CDR3 spans 16 residues.